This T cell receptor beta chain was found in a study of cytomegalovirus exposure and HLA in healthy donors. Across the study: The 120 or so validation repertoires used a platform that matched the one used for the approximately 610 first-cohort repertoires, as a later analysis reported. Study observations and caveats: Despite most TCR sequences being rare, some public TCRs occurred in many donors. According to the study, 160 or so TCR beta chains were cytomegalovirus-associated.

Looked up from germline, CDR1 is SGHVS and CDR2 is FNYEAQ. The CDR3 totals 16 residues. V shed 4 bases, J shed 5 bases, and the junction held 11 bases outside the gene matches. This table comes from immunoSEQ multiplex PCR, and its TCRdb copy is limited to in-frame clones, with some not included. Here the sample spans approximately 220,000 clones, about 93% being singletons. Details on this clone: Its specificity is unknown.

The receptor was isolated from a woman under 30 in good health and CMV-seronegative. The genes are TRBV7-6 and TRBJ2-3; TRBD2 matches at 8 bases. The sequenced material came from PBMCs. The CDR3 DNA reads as TGTGCCAGCAGCTCGCTAACGGGAGGGCCCGGAGATACGCAGTATTTT. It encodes CASSSLTGGPGDTQYF.